The clone carrying this TCR beta chain has a handful of counts. The V gene end was trimmed by 5 bases and the J gene end by 8 bases; junction bases not matched to a gene: 9. The CDR3 consists of 16 residues. Germline CDR1 and CDR2: SEHNR and FQNEAQ (reference sequence). This entry is derived from a study of T-cell reconstitution after alpha-beta-depleted transplantation in children. For TCRbeta, the library was prepared with unique molecular identifiers. MiXCR was run by TCRdb on the PCR reads, yielding one entry per CDR3 protein. The profile shows some 240,000 distinct CDR3 sequences, about 11% of them singletons.

The chain combines TRBV7-9 with TRBJ2-1; 13 bases match TRBD2. Sequencing was performed on PBMCs from the stem cell graft donor, taken from the stem cell graft. This TCR was recovered from a human donor who donated a stem cell graft to a child with acute lymphoblastic leukemia. The CDR3 region is CASSGTGLAGAYEQFF. DNA of the CDR3: TGTGCCAGCAGCGGAACCGGACTAGCGGGAGCGTATGAGCAGTTCTTC.